This passage covers 10 T cell receptor beta chains from one sample sequenced in a study of T-cell memory formation after mild COVID-19. TCRdb used MiXCR to reprocess the 5' RACE reads, holding one entry per CDR3 protein. Of 380,000 or so distinct CDR3 sequences detected, approximately 15% appear once; the ten largest clones hold around a fifth. Specimen: PBMCs or a T cell subset sorted from them (not recorded which). The source of these receptors is a man aged 18 to 29 who had mild COVID-19 (a few samples of this study predate the infection). Cell type and time point are not known.

This clonotype was seen only a few times. The junction departs from germline at one end; a sequencing error may be responsible. This rearrangement joins TRBV6-2 or TRBV6-3 to TRBJ2-1; 7 bases line up with TRBD1. This CDR3 spans 13 amino acids. CDR1 and CDR2 from the germline V gene are MNHEY and SVGEGT. The CDR3 region is CASRDSSYTEQFF. The CDR3 nucleotides read TGTGCCAGCCGGGACAGCAGCTACACTGAGCAGTTCTTC.

This clonotype was seen only a few times. The CDR3 sequence: CASSLTEPGGETQYF. In nucleotides, the CDR3 is TGTGCCAGCAGTCTAACGGAGCCAGGTGGAGAGACCCAGTACTTC. This chain connects TRBV12-3 or TRBV12-4 to TRBJ2-5; no reliable D call. CDR3 length: 15 residues. V was pared by 5 bases and J by 4 bases, with 17 bases between.

The DNA for the CDR3 is TGTGCCAGCAGGAGCCGGGGCCTCTATAATTCACCCCTCCACTTT. Encoded protein: CASRSRGLYNSPLHF. This chain joins TRBV6-2 or TRBV6-3 and TRBJ1-6; tentatively, D is TRBD1 (5 bases). The CDR3 has 15 residues. Trimming removed 6 bases at V and 3 bases at J, with 12 bases between. The germline V gene has CDR1 MNHEY and CDR2 SVGEGT.

The V and J genes are TRBV20-1 and TRBJ2-7, with 9 bases identical to TRBD1. CDR1 and CDR2 from the germline V gene are DFQATT and SNEGSKA (reference sequence). The ends lost 6 bases at V and 5 bases at J; junction bases unmatched: 14. The CDR3 sequence is 15 residues long. The CDR3 region is CSAPGQGNIGNEQYF. CDR3 DNA sequence: TGCAGTGCGCCGGGACAGGGTAACATCGGGAACGAGCAGTACTTC.

In its sample, this clonotype was seen a few times. V usage is TRBV5-4 and J usage is TRBJ2-5; 8 nucleotides line up with TRBD2. Per the germline V gene, CDR1 is SGHNT and CDR2 is YYREEE (reference sequence). The CDR3 has 16 amino acids. With V trimmed by 0 bases and J by 1 base, 5 bases remained unmatched. CDR3 DNA sequence: TGTGCCAGCAGCTTGGATTTCGCGGGGGGCCAAGAGACCCAGTACTTC. Amino acids: CASSLDFAGGQETQYF.

This clonotype came up a few times. The chain is built from TRBV7-2 and TRBJ1-5; D is uncertain. Between the trimmed V and J ends, which lost 3 bases and 6 bases, there was a span of 9 bases. Germline assignment: CDR1 SGHTA and CDR2 FQGNSA. The CDR3 runs 13 residues. The CDR3 coding sequence is TGTGCCAGCAGCTTGGACCCGCGTCAGCCCCAGCATTTT. Translating it yields CASSLDPRQPQHF.

This clonotype has only a few counts. The J gene is TRBJ2-3, the V gene TRBV7-2, with D hard to call. This CDR3 has 13 residues. Looked up from germline, CDR1 is SGHTA and CDR2 is FQGNSA. Trimming cost V 5 bases and J 6 bases, with 12 bases left between them. This CDR3 reads CASSLPSRDTQYF. The DNA for the CDR3 is TGTGCCAGCAGCCTCCCCAGTCGCGATACGCAGTATTTT.

This clonotype appeared a few times. This chain connects TRBV9 to TRBJ2-3; D not certain. Germline V gene sequence: CDR1 SGDLS, CDR2 YYNGEE. With 5 bases removed from V and 6 bases from J, the gap between germline ends came to 10 bases. The CDR3 loop spans 12 amino acids. CDR3 region: CASSRNEDTQYF. The CDR3 nucleotides are TGTGCCAGCAGTCGTAACGAGGATACGCAGTATTTT.

This clonotype was observed a few times. The chain uses TRBV19 and TRBJ1-2; TRBD1 is a possible D gene (6 bases). The V end was cut by 6 bases, the J end by 4 bases, with 12 bases between. The CDR3 has 13 amino acids. Germline V gives CDR1 LNHDA, CDR2 SQIVND (reference sequence). CDR3: CASSRTGLYGYTF. DNA of the CDR3: TGTGCCAGTAGCAGAACAGGGCTCTATGGCTACACCTTC.

V and J are TRBV11-2 and TRBJ1-6; D unclear. Looked up from germline, CDR1 is SGHAT and CDR2 is FQNNGV. Between the trimmed V and J ends, which lost 5 bases and 7 bases, there was a span of 12 bases. This CDR3 has 14 residues. The CDR3 here is CASSPGSANSPLHF. The CDR3 bases are TGTGCCAGCAGCCCAGGCTCCGCGAATTCACCCCTCCACTTT.